This T cell receptor beta chain derives from a study of cytomegalovirus exposure and HLA in healthy donors. Whole-study results and caveats: For cytomegalovirus status, the classifier reportedly gave diagnoses with high specificity and sensitivity.

As to this clone: Its target is unknown.

Profiling relied on immunoSEQ multiplex PCR, and the TCRdb table lists in-frame clones only, not all of them. Here the sample spans under 150,000 clones, about nine tenths being singletons. Germline CDR1 is MNHEY and CDR2 is SVGAGI. Trimming removed 6 bases from V and 5 bases from J, with 20 bases in between. CDR3 length: 15 residues. Sequencing was carried out using PBMCs. The TCR originated in a man aged 18 to 35 in good health and CMV-seronegative. This chain links TRBV6-5 with TRBJ2-7; tentatively, D is TRBD1 (6 bases). The CDR3 nucleotides read TGTGCCAGCAGCCCCACGATACAGGGAATCCACGAGCAGTACTTC. Amino acids: CASSPTIQGIHEQYF.